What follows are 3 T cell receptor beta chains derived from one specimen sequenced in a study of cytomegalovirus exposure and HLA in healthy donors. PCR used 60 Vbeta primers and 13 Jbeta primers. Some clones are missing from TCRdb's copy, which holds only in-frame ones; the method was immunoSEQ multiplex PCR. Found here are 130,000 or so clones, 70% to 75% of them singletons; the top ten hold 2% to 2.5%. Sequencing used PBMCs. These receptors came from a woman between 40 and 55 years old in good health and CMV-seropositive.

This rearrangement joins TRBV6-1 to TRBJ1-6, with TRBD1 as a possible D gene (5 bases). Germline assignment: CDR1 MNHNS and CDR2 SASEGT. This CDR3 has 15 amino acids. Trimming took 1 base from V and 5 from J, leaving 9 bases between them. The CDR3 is CASSEGQINNSPLHF. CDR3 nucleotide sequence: TGTGCCAGCAGTGAAGGACAGATCAATAATTCACCCCTCCACTTT.

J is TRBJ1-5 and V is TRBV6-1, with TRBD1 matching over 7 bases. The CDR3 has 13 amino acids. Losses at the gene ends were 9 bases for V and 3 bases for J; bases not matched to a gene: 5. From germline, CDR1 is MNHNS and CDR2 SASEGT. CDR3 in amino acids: CASWDSPNQPQHF. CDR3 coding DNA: TGTGCCAGTTGGGACAGCCCCAATCAGCCCCAGCATTTT.

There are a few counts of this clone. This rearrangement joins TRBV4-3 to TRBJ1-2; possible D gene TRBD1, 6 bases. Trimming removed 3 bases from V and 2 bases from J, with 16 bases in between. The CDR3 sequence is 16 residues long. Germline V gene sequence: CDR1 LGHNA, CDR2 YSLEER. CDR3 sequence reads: CASSQHRDTQNYGYTF. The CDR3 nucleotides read TGCGCCAGCAGCCAGCACCGGGACACCCAAAACTATGGCTACACCTTC.